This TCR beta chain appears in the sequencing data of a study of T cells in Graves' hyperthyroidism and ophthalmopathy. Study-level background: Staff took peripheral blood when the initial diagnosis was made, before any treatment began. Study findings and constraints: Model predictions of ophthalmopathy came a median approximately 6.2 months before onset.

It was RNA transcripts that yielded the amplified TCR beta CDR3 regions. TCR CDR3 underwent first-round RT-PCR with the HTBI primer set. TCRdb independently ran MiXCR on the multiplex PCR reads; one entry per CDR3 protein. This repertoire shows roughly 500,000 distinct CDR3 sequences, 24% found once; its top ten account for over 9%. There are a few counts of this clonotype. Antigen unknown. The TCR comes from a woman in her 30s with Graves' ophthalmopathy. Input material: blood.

The CDR3 DNA is TGCGCCAGCAGCTTGGATCTCTTGGGCGAGCAGTACTTC. It is translated as CASSLDLLGEQYF. The chain links TRBV5-1 to TRBJ2-7; no clear D. In germline, CDR1 is SGHRS, CDR2 YFSETQ. Trimming stripped 0 bases from V and 6 bases from J, with 10 bases between. This CDR3 contains 13 residues. Based on the CDR3 plus reference TRBV5-1 and TRBJ2-7, the full variable domain is KAGVTQTPRYLIKTRGQQVTLSCSPISGHRSVSWYQQTPGQGLQFLFEYFSETQRNKGNFPGRFSGRQFSNSRSEMNVSTLELGDSALYLCASSLDLLGEQYFGPGTRLTVT.